Presented here are 9 T cell receptor beta chains from one specimen sequenced in a study of CD8 T cells in Susac syndrome. It was with random hexamers that roughly 0.5 to 1 ug RNA was reverse transcribed. TCRdb used MiXCR to reprocess the immunoSEQ multiplex PCR reads, holding one entry per CDR3 protein. The table shows approximately 180,000 distinct CDR3 sequences, with under 97% occurring only once. The sequenced sample consisted of CD4+ T cells from PBMCs. The origin of the receptors is a human donor with multiple sclerosis.

The V call is TRBV5-1, the J call TRBJ2-5, with a weak D call TRBD2 (6 bases). The CDR3 sequence is 16 residues long. Germline V CDR1 and CDR2: SGHRS, YFSETQ. The V end lost 0 bases, the J end lost 0 bases, and 12 bases lay between the germline ends. The chain's CDR3 is CASSLGDFTYQETQYF. The CDR3 bases are TGCGCCAGCAGCTTGGGGGACTTCACGTACCAAGAGACCCAGTACTTC.

The chain uses TRBV3-1 and TRBJ1-1, with D hard to call. Germline lookup yields CDR1 LGHDT and CDR2 YNNKEL (reference sequence). The CDR3 extends over 14 amino acids. Trimming pared 0 bases from V and 7 bases from J, leaving 12 bases between. The CDR3 DNA is TGTGCCAGCAGCCAAGATTCTACGACTTTTGAAGCTTTCTTT. The encoded protein is CASSQDSTTFEAFF.

This clonotype was counted a few times. V usage is TRBV27 and J usage is TRBJ1-1; no clear D. Trimming took off 2 bases at V and 1 base at J, with 8 bases between the two ends. The CDR3 runs 14 residues. The germline CDR1 and CDR2 sequences are MNHEY and SMNVEV (reference sequence). For the CDR3, the DNA is TGTGCCAGCAGTTTAAGACAAACGAACACTGAAGCTTTCTTT. It encodes CASSLRQTNTEAFF.

The gene calls are TRBV4-3 and TRBJ1-1; no reliable D call. This CDR3 is 14 amino acids long. CDR1 is LGHNA and CDR2 is YSLEER in the germline V gene. The ends were cut back, 0 bases at V and 5 bases at J, with 10 bases in the middle. CDR3 nucleotide sequence: TGCGCCAGCAGCCAAGATCCCGGTTCTACTGAAGCTTTCTTT. Its protein is CASSQDPGSTEAFF.

The chain employs TRBV20-1 and TRBJ1-6; 11 bases are shared with TRBD1. Per the germline V gene, CDR1 is DFQATT and CDR2 is SNEGSKA (reference sequence). The CDR3 totals 19 residues. The J segment lost 0 bases and the V segment lost 0 bases, leaving 7 bases of the junction unmatched. CDR3 bases: TGCAGTGCTAGAGAAGGGACAGGGGGGATGAGCTCCTATAATTCACCCCTCCACTTT. As protein: CSAREGTGGMSSYNSPLHF.

The chain couples TRBV25-1 to TRBJ2-3; 11 positions agree with TRBD2. Germline-derived CDR1 and CDR2 are MGHDK and SYGVNS. The V segment lost 4 bases and the J segment 2 bases; nucleotides outside the gene matches: 5. The CDR3 length is 16 residues. CDR3: CASSGIAGGSTDTQYF. As DNA, the CDR3 is TGTGCCAGCAGTGGTATAGCGGGGGGGTCCACAGATACGCAGTATTTT.

This chain links TRBV6-1 with TRBJ2-6; 9 bases are shared with TRBD2. V gave up 8 bases and J gave up 4 bases; unmatched junction bases: 12. The CDR3 spans 17 residues. Germline values: CDR1 MNHNS, CDR2 SASEGT. CDR3 nucleotide sequence: TGTGCCAGCTCTTTGACTAGCGGCGACTTGGGGGCCAACGTCCTGACTTTC. It translates to CASSLTSGDLGANVLTF.

The chain carries TRBV13 and TRBJ2-6; 9 nucleotides agree with TRBD1. This CDR3 has 19 amino acids. Germline V lookup: CDR1 PRHDT, CDR2 FYEKMQ (reference sequence). V lost 5 bases to trimming and J lost 0 bases; unmatched junction nucleotides: 11. For the CDR3, the DNA is TGTGCCAGCAGCATAAACACAGGGGGCTGGAGCTCTGGGGCCAACGTCCTGACTTTC. Encoded protein: CASSINTGGWSSGANVLTF.

The gene calls are TRBV28 and TRBJ2-2; 9 positions match TRBD2. CDR1 and CDR2 from the germline V gene are MDHEN and SYDVKM. This CDR3 has 18 residues. The V segment lost 3 bases and the J segment 0 bases; nucleotides outside the gene matches: 8. The CDR3 here is CASSLVSSGGSNTGELFF. Written as DNA, the CDR3 is TGTGCCAGCAGTTTGGTATCAAGCGGGGGGTCGAACACCGGGGAGCTGTTTTTT.